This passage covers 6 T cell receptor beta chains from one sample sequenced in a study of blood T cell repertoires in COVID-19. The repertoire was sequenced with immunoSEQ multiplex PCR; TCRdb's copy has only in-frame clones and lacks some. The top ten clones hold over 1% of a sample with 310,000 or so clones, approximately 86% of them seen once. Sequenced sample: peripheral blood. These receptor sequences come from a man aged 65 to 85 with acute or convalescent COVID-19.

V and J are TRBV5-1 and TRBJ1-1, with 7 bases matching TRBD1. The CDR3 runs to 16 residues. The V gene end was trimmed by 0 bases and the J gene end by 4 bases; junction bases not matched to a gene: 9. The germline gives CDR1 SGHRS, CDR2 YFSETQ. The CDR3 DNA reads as TGCGCCAGCAGCTTGGGTACAGGGGTGGGCGCCACTGAAGCTTTCTTT. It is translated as CASSLGTGVGATEAFF.

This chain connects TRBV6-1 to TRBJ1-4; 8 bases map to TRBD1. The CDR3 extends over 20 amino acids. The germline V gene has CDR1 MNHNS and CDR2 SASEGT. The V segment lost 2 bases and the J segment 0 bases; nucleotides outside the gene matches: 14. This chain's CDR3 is CASSERGRGDRKPTNEKLFF. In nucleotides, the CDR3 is TGTGCCAGCAGTGAAAGGGGCCGGGGGGACAGGAAGCCAACTAATGAAAAACTGTTTTTT.

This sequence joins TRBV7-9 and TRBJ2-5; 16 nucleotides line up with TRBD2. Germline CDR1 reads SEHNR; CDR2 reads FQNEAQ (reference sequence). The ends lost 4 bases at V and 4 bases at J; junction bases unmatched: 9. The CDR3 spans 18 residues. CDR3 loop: CASSSPGTSGRARETQYF. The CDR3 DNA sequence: TGTGCCAGCAGCTCTCCCGGGACTAGCGGGAGGGCGCGAGAGACCCAGTACTTC.

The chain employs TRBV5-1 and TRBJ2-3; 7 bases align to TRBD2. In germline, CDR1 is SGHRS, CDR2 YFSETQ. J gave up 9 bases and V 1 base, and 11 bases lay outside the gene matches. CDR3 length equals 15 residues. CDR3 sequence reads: CASSLMGGSGTTQYF. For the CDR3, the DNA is TGCGCCAGCAGCTTGATGGGCGGGAGCGGTACCACGCAGTATTTT.

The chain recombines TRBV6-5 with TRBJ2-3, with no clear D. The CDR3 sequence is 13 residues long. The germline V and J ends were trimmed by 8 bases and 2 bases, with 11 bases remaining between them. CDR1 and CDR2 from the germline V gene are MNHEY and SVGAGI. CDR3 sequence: CASAYKSTDTQYF. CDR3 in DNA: TGTGCCAGCGCATACAAATCCACAGATACGCAGTATTTT.

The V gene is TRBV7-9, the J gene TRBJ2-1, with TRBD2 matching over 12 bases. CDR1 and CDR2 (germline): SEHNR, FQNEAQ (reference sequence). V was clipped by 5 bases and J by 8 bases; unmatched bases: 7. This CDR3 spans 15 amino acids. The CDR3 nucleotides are TGTGCCAGCAGCCCTGGACTAGCGGGGTACGATGAGCAGTTCTTC. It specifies CASSPGLAGYDEQFF.